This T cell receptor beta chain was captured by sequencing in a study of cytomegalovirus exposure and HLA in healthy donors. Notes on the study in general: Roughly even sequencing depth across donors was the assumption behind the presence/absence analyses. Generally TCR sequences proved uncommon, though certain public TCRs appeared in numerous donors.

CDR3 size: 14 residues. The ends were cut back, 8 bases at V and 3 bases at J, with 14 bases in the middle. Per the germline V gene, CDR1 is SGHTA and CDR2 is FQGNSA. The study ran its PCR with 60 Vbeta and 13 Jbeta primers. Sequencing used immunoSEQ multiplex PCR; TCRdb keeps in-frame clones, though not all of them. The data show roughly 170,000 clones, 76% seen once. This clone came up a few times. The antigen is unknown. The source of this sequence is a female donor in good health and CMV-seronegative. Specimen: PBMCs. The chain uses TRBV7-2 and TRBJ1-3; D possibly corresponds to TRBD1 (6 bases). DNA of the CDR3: TGTGCCAGCGGGGGGGGGCGCCTTGGAAACACCATATATTTT. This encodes CASGGGRLGNTIYF.